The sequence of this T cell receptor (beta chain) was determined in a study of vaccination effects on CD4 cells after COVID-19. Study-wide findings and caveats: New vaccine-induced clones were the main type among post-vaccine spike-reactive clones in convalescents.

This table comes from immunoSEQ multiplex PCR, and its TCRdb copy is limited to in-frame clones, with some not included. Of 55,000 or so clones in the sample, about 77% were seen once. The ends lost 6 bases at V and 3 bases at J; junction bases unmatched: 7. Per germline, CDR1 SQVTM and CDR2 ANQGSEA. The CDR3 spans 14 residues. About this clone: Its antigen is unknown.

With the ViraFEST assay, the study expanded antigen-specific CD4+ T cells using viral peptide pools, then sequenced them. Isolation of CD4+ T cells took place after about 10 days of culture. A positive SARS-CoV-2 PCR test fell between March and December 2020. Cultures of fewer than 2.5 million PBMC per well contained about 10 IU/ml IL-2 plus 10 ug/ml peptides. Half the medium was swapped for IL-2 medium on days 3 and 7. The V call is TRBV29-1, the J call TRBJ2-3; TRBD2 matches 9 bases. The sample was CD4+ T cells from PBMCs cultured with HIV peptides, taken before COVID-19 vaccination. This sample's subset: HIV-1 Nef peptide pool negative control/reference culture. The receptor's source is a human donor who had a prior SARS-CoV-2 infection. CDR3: CSVRLAGATDTQYF. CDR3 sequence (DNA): TGCAGCGTCCGATTAGCGGGAGCTACAGATACGCAGTATTTT.